These 11 T cell receptor beta chains were all obtained from the same sample, sequenced in a study of blood T cell repertoires in COVID-19 (TCRdb year 2020). Library creation used the immunoSEQ multiplex PCR assay. The immuneACCESS repertoire file appears here via TCRdb, limited to in-frame rearrangements. These files lack a portion of the clones; in checked studies, under half of the deficit traces to unresolved V genes, and the cause of the others is not known. The sample data list 130,000 or so clones, and more than 75% of these were observed just once. 2% to 2.5% of the sample belongs to the ten largest clones. The sample was peripheral blood. All receptors derive from a man in his 70s with active COVID-19.

This sequence joins TRBV28 and TRBJ1-4; 8 bases align to TRBD1. The CDR3 is 13 residues long. Germline-derived CDR1 and CDR2 are MDHEN and SYDVKM. V gave up 5 bases and J gave up 7 bases; unmatched junction bases: 3. The CDR3 region is CASSGQGGEKLFF. The CDR3 DNA is TGTGCCAGCAGTGGACAGGGAGGTGAAAAACTGTTTTTT.

This chain joins TRBV5-1 and TRBJ1-6; 7 positions agree with TRBD1. Per the germline V gene, CDR1 is SGHRS and CDR2 is YFSETQ. V shed 4 bases and J 7 bases; nucleotides not matched to a gene: 5. The length of the CDR3 is 14 residues. The CDR3 DNA reads TGCGCCAGCAGCCTGGGACAGAGGAATTCACCCCTCCACTTT. Its translation: CASSLGQRNSPLHF.

The rearrangement uses TRBV11-2 and TRBJ2-1; 9 bases are shared with TRBD2. Germline V gene lookup returns CDR1 SGHAT and CDR2 FQNNGV. This CDR3 has 15 amino acids. V was pared by 5 bases and J by 6 bases, with 8 bases of the junction left unmatched. The CDR3 protein is CASSGSGRGGNEQFF. CDR3 DNA: TGTGCCAGCAGCGGTAGCGGGAGAGGGGGCAATGAGCAGTTCTTC.

The V and J genes are TRBV7-9 and TRBJ2-1, with TRBD1 matching 7 bases. The germline CDR1 and CDR2 sequences are SEHNR and FQNEAQ (reference sequence). J was trimmed by 0 bases and V by 1 base; bases with no gene match: 3. CDR3 length equals 16 residues. The CDR3 DNA reads as TGTGCCAGCAGCTTAGTGAGGGGGCCCTCCTACAATGAGCAGTTCTTC. It specifies CASSLVRGPSYNEQFF.

The chain recombines TRBV6-5 with TRBJ2-7; TRBD2 matches 7 bases. V gave up 6 bases and J gave up 4 bases; unmatched junction bases: 12. Per germline, CDR1 MNHEY and CDR2 SVGAGI. This CDR3 comprises 15 residues. This CDR3 reads CASSPREGIGYEQYF. DNA of the CDR3: TGTGCCAGCAGCCCCAGGGAGGGAATAGGGTACGAGCAGTACTTC.

This rearrangement joins TRBV2 to TRBJ2-4; possibly TRBD1 for D (5 bases). Germline V gene sequence: CDR1 SNHLY, CDR2 FYNNEI. Trimming removed 0 bases from V and 0 bases from J, with 9 bases in between. This CDR3 comprises 16 residues. The DNA of the CDR3 is TGTGCCAGCAGTGAAGCTCCTAGGGGAGCCAAAAACATTCAGTACTTC. This sequence encodes CASSEAPRGAKNIQYF.

V is TRBV3-1 (or the pseudogene TRBV3-2) and J is TRBJ2-1, with TRBD1 matching 12 bases. Unmatched junction bases numbered 4, after V lost 4 bases and J lost 6 bases. CDR1 is LGHDT and CDR2 is YNNKEL in the germline V gene (reference sequence). The CDR3 runs to 15 residues. The CDR3, as DNA: TGTGCCAGCAGCCGGGGACAGGGGGCCATCAATGAGCAGTTCTTC. Protein sequence: CASSRGQGAINEQFF.

In its sample, this clone was seen a few times. This rearrangement joins TRBV7-9 to TRBJ1-2, with 7 bases lining up with TRBD1. The CDR3 is 15 residues long. The V and J ends lost 4 bases and 3 bases, in that order; junction bases with no gene match: 8. Germline V gives CDR1 SEHNR, CDR2 FQNEAQ (reference sequence). CDR3 nucleotide sequence: TGTGCCAGCAGCTCGACAGGGAGGTGGCACTATGGCTACACCTTC. This sequence encodes CASSSTGRWHYGYTF.

This chain links TRBV4-3 with TRBJ2-7, with TRBD1 matching over 7 bases. V lost 0 bases, J lost 2 bases, and 10 bases stayed unmatched. The CDR3 runs 17 residues. Germline CDR1 reads LGHNA; CDR2 reads YSLEER. Written as DNA, the CDR3 is TGCGCCAGCAGCCAAGACCGGACAGGTTTGGGGCCCTACGAGCAGTACTTC. Encoded protein: CASSQDRTGLGPYEQYF.

This clone showed up just once. The chain combines TRBV2 with TRBJ2-1; weak D call: TRBD1 (6 bases). Germline V gene sequence: CDR1 SNHLY, CDR2 FYNNEI. The length of the CDR3 is 14 residues. Trimming stripped 7 bases from V and 8 bases from J, with 18 bases between. The CDR3 bases are TGTGCCAGCAAGGGGGAAGCGGTAGGGTATGAGCAGTTCTTC. Its protein is CASKGEAVGYEQFF. Drawing the rest from reference TRBV2 and TRBJ2-1, the complete variable domain is EPEVTQTPSHQVTQMGQEVILRCVPISNHLYFYWYRQILGQKVEFLVSFYNNEISEKSEIFDDQFSVERPDGSNFTLKIRSTKLEDSAMYFCASKGEAVGYEQFFGPGTRLTVL.

The V and J genes are TRBV6-2 or TRBV6-3 and TRBJ1-5; 7 nucleotides line up with TRBD1. J gave up 4 bases and V 0 bases, and 3 bases lay outside the gene matches. The CDR3 contains 15 residues. CDR1 and CDR2 (germline): MNHEY, SVGEGT. Here the CDR3 DNA reads TGTGCCAGCAGTTACTCAGCAGGGGGAAATCAGCCCCAGCATTTT. This sequence encodes CASSYSAGGNQPQHF.